The rows below give T cell receptor beta chains drawn from one sample of a study of T cells after yellow fever vaccination. A single record per CDR3 protein comes from TCRdb applying MiXCR to the 5' RACE reads. The sample contains some 130,000 distinct CDR3 sequences, 6.6% of which appear only once. The source was CD4+ T cells sorted from PBMCs, collected 10 days after the yellow fever booster vaccination. These receptors all stem from a man aged 25-45 years who received the YFV17D yellow fever vaccine. Each CDR3 is given with its conserved first and last residue. A D gene is named only where the DNA matches it firmly. The size field is filled for only some rows; it gives once, few, many or a size class.

j_call,v_call,clone_size,d_call,cdr3_length,cdr3_aa,cdr3_nt
TRBJ2-1,TRBV24-1,many,-,16,CATSDSAQGSYNEQFF,TGTGCCACCAGTGATTCCGCCCAGGGGTCCTACAATGAGCAGTTCTTC
TRBJ2-5,TRBV5-1,many,-,12,CASKVGQETQYF,TGCGCCAGCAAGGTCGGTCAAGAGACCCAGTACTTC
TRBJ2-4,TRBV6-2/TRBV6-3,many,TRBD1,19,CASSYPPALDRATKNIQYF,TGTGCCAGCAGTTACCCCCCCGCCCTAGACAGGGCCACCAAAAACATTCAGTACTTC
TRBJ1-5,TRBV12-3/TRBV12-4,many,-,15,CASRSQETFGQPQHF,TGTGCCAGCAGGTCGCAAGAGACTTTCGGTCAGCCCCAGCATTTT
TRBJ2-7,TRBV20-1,few,-,13,CSASDRPSYEQYF,TGCAGTGCAAGCGACAGGCCCTCCTACGAGCAGTACTTC
TRBJ2-3,TRBV7-2,many,TRBD2,15,CASSVDSLAGTTQYF,TGTGCCAGCAGCGTAGACTCCTTAGCGGGAACTACGCAGTATTTT
TRBJ2-7,TRBV5-5,many,-,15,CASSLEDGSFYEQYF,TGTGCCAGCAGCTTAGAGGACGGGAGTTTCTACGAGCAGTACTTC
TRBJ2-1,TRBV5-5,many,TRBD2,17,CASSFRAGERGGFEQFF,TGTGCCAGCAGCTTTAGGGCTGGCGAGCGGGGGGGGTTTGAGCAGTTCTTC
TRBJ1-1,TRBV20-1,many,-,13,CSAITPGRAEAFF,TGCAGTGCTATTACGCCCGGGAGGGCTGAAGCTTTCTTT
TRBJ2-7,TRBV20-1,many,-,11,CSARDSYEQYF,TGCAGTGCAAGGGATTCCTACGAGCAGTACTTC
TRBJ1-6,TRBV5-1,few,-,14,CASSSRVGNSPLHF,TGCGCCAGCAGCTCCCGAGTCGGGAATTCACCCCTCCACTTT
TRBJ2-7,TRBV5-1,many,TRBD1,15,CASNPGGDRVNEQYF,TGCGCCAGCAACCCTGGGGGGGACAGGGTCAACGAGCAGTACTTC
TRBJ2-6,TRBV7-8,many,-,13,CAVPSAGANVLTF,TGTGCAGTCCCTAGCGCTGGGGCCAACGTCCTGACTTTC
TRBJ2-1,TRBV29-1,many,TRBD2,13,CSVRTSGRAEQFF,TGCAGCGTTAGGACTAGCGGGAGGGCTGAGCAGTTCTTC
TRBJ2-3,TRBV12-5,many,TRBD2,17,CASRRLAGEGYTDTQYF,TGTGCTAGTAGGCGACTAGCGGGAGAGGGGTACACAGATACGCAGTATTTT
TRBJ2-7,TRBV28,-,TRBD2,20,CASSSRPGRPGLAGVREQYF,TGTGCCAGCAGCTCGCGACCGGGACGGCCGGGACTAGCGGGAGTGCGGGAGCAGTACTTC
TRBJ2-2,TRBV7-8,many,-,19,CASSGDRWRLLTNTGELFF,TGTGCCAGCAGCGGAGACAGGTGGCGCCTTTTAACTAACACCGGGGAGCTGTTTTTT
TRBJ2-1,TRBV20-1,many,TRBD2,15,CSAMREARAYNEQFF,TGCAGTGCCATGCGGGAGGCCAGAGCCTACAATGAGCAGTTCTTC
TRBJ2-2,TRBV5-1,many,-,14,CASSLQGYTGELFF,TGCGCCAGCAGCTTACAAGGGTACACCGGGGAGCTGTTTTTT
TRBJ2-7,TRBV12-3/TRBV12-4,many,-,14,CASSWTDGSYEQYF,TGTGCCAGCAGCTGGACGGACGGTTCCTACGAGCAGTACTTC
TRBJ1-5,TRBV24-1,-,TRBD1,14,CATSGGTGGQPQHF,TGTGCCACCAGTGGAGGGACAGGGGGTCAGCCCCAGCATTTT
TRBJ2-1,TRBV4-2,-,-,15,CASSQDLRIAGGRFF,TGTGCCAGCAGCCAAGATCTCCGGATAGCAGGAGGACGGTTCTTC
TRBJ2-3,TRBV10-3,many,-,14,CAISEAEITDTQYF,TGTGCCATCAGTGAGGCAGAGATCACAGATACGCAGTATTTT
TRBJ2-1,TRBV6-2/TRBV6-3,-,-,15,CASSSLGGTYNEQFF,TGTGCCAGCAGTTCCTTGGGCGGGACCTACAATGAGCAGTTCTTC
TRBJ1-6,TRBV20-1,many,-,10,CSADLGPLHF,TGCAGTGCGGACCTCGGTCCCCTCCACTTT
TRBJ2-5,TRBV10-3,many,-,12,CAIGVEGETQYF,TGTGCCATCGGGGTGGAGGGGGAGACCCAGTACTTC
TRBJ2-5,TRBV20-1,many,-,16,CSARDIRSPLQETQYF,TGCAGTGCTAGAGATATTAGATCTCCTCTCCAAGAGACCCAGTACTTC
TRBJ2-1,TRBV25-1,-,TRBD2,18,CASSPLAGGVVTYNEQFF,TGTGCCAGCAGCCCACTAGCGGGAGGAGTGGTCACCTACAATGAGCAGTTCTTC
TRBJ2-7,TRBV18,many,-,15,CASSPPVLANYEQYF,TGTGCCAGCTCACCACCGGTGCTAGCGAACTACGAGCAGTACTTC
TRBJ1-5,TRBV5-1,many,-,13,CASSLQVNQPQHF,TGCGCCAGCAGCTTGCAAGTGAATCAGCCCCAGCATTTT
TRBJ2-3,TRBV7-2,-,-,14,CASSFGSSTDTQYF,TGTGCCAGCAGCTTCGGCTCTAGCACAGATACGCAGTATTTT
TRBJ1-5,TRBV20-1,many,-,14,CSATSTGLNQPQHF,TGCAGTGCAACCTCGACGGGGCTAAATCAGCCCCAGCATTTT
TRBJ2-3,TRBV5-1,many,-,12,CASSLFRDTQYF,TGCGCCAGCAGCTTGTTTCGAGATACGCAGTATTTT
TRBJ2-3,TRBV4-3,many,-,16,CASSQELLGTTDTQYF,TGCGCCAGCAGCCAAGAACTTCTGGGTACCACAGATACGCAGTATTTT
TRBJ2-7,TRBV12-3/TRBV12-4,many,-,13,CASSKTPQASRYF,TGTGCCAGCAGTAAAACGCCCCAGGCATCCCGGTACTTC
TRBJ2-3,TRBV28,-,-,12,CASSWNLDTQYF,TGTGCCAGCAGTTGGAACCTCGATACGCAGTATTTT
TRBJ2-5,TRBV12-5,many,-,13,CASVTDTMETQYF,TGTGCTAGTGTCACGGACACGATGGAGACCCAGTACTTC